A single sample gave rise to the 17 T cell receptor beta chains below, sequenced in a study of read filtering for tumor transcriptome and immune sequencing. Molecular barcoded adaptors covering alpha/delta and beta/gamma chains were used on roughly 400 ng RNA. TCRdb fed the reads into MiXCR, producing one record per CDR3 protein. The sample lists 100,000 to 150,000 distinct CDR3 sequences; 10% to 15% were seen once. Sequencing was performed on a population of CD138-negative cells sorted from bone marrow. The receptors shown here come from a donor at least 40 years old with multiple myeloma.

This clonotype occurred many times. V usage is TRBV7-8 and J usage is TRBJ1-1; D remains ambiguous. CDR3 length equals 14 residues. The V end was cut by 5 bases, the J end by 4 bases, with 14 bases between. Germline V CDR1 and CDR2: SGHVS, FQNEAQ. The CDR3 sequence: CASSPLPVGTEAFF. CDR3 coding DNA: TGTGCCAGCAGCCCTTTACCGGTAGGCACTGAAGCTTTCTTT.

This clonotype was observed at least ten times. The gene calls are TRBV7-9 and TRBJ2-4; unclear D gene. The CDR3 has 12 amino acids. CDR1 and CDR2 (germline): SEHNR, FQNEAQ (reference sequence). V lost 3 bases and J 1 base, leaving 1 base between the germline ends. The CDR3 bases are TGTGCCAGCAGCTTTGCCAAAAACATTCAGTACTTC. This translates into CASSFAKNIQYF.

This clonotype was recorded at least ten times. V gene TRBV28 combines with J gene TRBJ2-1; 8 bases align to TRBD2. Losses at the gene ends were 3 bases for V and 6 bases for J; bases not matched to a gene: 10. Germline CDR1 reads MDHEN; CDR2 reads SYDVKM. The CDR3 has 16 amino acids. The CDR3 here is CASSFSSGSLTNEQFF. DNA for the CDR3: TGTGCCAGCAGTTTCTCGAGCGGGAGCCTAACCAATGAGCAGTTCTTC.

This clonotype was counted ten times or more. The V gene is TRBV20-1, the J gene TRBJ2-5; D may be TRBD2 (6 bases). This CDR3 contains 14 residues. Trimming took 1 base from V and 5 from J, leaving 14 bases between them. Germline CDR1 is DFQATT and CDR2 is SNEGSKA (reference sequence). This CDR3 reads CSARVSDYEETQYF. The CDR3 DNA reads as TGCAGTGCTAGAGTTTCGGACTATGAGGAGACCCAGTACTTC.

This clonotype was recorded many times. This chain uses TRBV7-2 with TRBJ2-5; D tentatively reads TRBD1 or TRBD2 (5 bases each). This CDR3 is 12 amino acids long. The germline V and J ends were trimmed by 1 base and 7 bases, with 7 bases remaining between them. Germline CDR1 and CDR2: SGHTA and FQGNSA. In DNA form, the CDR3 reads TGTGCCAGCAGCTTAGTTGGGGGGACCCAGTACTTC. This codes for CASSLVGGTQYF.

This sequence joins TRBV28 and TRBJ2-7, with D perhaps TRBD1 (6 bases). Trimming removed 11 bases from V and 5 bases from J, with 10 bases in between. CDR3 size: 10 residues. Germline V gives CDR1 MDHEN, CDR2 SYDVKM. In DNA, the CDR3 is TGTGCCGCAGGACAGCACGAGCAGTACTTC. This translates into CAAGQHEQYF.

Ten or more counts support this clonotype. V and J are TRBV7-8 and TRBJ2-5; the D gene is possibly TRBD2 (6 bases). CDR3 length: 14 amino acids. Germline CDR1 and CDR2: SGHVS and FQNEAQ. V was pared by 3 bases and J by 1 base, with 9 bases between. The CDR3 DNA sequence: TGTGCCAGCAGCTTCCGGGGACTCCAAGAGACCCAGTACTTC. Translation gives CASSFRGLQETQYF.

This clonotype was counted at least ten times. V gene TRBV5-1 combines with J gene TRBJ2-2; D is perhaps TRBD1 (6 bases). CDR3 length: 14 amino acids. Germline CDR1 SGHRS, CDR2 YFSETQ. V shed 3 bases and J shed 2 bases, with 8 bases lying between them. The CDR3 DNA follows: TGCGCCAGCAGCTCGGACAGTAACACCGGGGAGCTGTTTTTT. Translated, it gives CASSSDSNTGELFF.

This clonotype has ten or more counts. CDR3 bases: TGCGCCAGCAGCTTAGGACTCTCTGCGGAGACCCAGTACTTC. Protein product: CASSLGLSAETQYF. V and J are TRBV5-1 and TRBJ2-5; D is possibly TRBD2 (5 bases). The CDR3 covers 14 residues. Per germline, CDR1 SGHRS and CDR2 YFSETQ. V lost 2 bases and J lost 5, with 13 bases in between.

This clonotype was seen many times. The chain carries TRBV7-2 and TRBJ2-3, with a tentative D call TRBD1 (7 bases). The CDR3 loop spans 15 amino acids. The germline V and J ends were trimmed by 1 base and 7 bases, with 15 bases remaining between them. Germline V gives CDR1 SGHTA, CDR2 FQGNSA. This CDR3 reads CASSLVGGAGNTQYF. In DNA form, the CDR3 reads TGTGCCAGCAGCTTAGTAGGGGGCGCGGGGAATACGCAGTATTTT.

This clonotype was observed many times. The chain joins TRBV20-1 to TRBJ1-1; D call uncertain. The CDR3 covers 17 residues. Trimming cost V 6 bases and J 3 bases, with 26 bases left between them. Germline lookup yields CDR1 DFQATT and CDR2 SNEGSKA (reference sequence). The CDR3 DNA reads TGCAGTGCCGCGCTCCCCATATCCCCCCTTGCGGACACTGAAGCTTTCTTT. Translated, it gives CSAALPISPLADTEAFF.

The chain couples TRBV20-1 to TRBJ2-7, with D tentatively TRBD2 (6 bases). V was cut by 6 bases and J by 2 bases, with 8 bases left in between. Germline CDR1 DFQATT, CDR2 SNEGSKA (reference sequence). The CDR3 sequence is 11 residues long. The DNA for the CDR3 is TGCAGTGCGCGGGGTGCCTACGAGCAGTACTTC. It yields the protein CSARGAYEQYF.

Ten or more counts support this clonotype. This chain connects TRBV3-1 to TRBJ2-1; the match to TRBD1 covers 12 bases. V was pared by 5 bases and J by 7 bases, with 6 bases of the junction left unmatched. Germline loops: CDR1 LGHDT, CDR2 YNNKEL (reference sequence). The length of the CDR3 is 15 residues. CDR3 sequence (DNA): TGTGCCAGCAGCGGGACAGGGGGCGGTTGGAATGAGCAGTTCTTC. Encoded protein: CASSGTGGGWNEQFF.

The sample holds many counts of this clonotype. The chain has TRBV7-9 and TRBJ2-3; no firm D call. CDR3 length: 16 amino acids. V was trimmed by 1 base and J by 6 bases, leaving 17 bases between them. Germline V gene lookup returns CDR1 SEHNR and CDR2 FQNEAQ (reference sequence). CDR3 bases: TGTGCCAGCAGCTTAGACTCCCCCATGGTAGCCGATACGCAGTATTTT. Its translation is CASSLDSPMVADTQYF.

This clonotype was counted at least ten times. The rearrangement uses TRBV10-3 and TRBJ2-7; 7 bases are a match to TRBD2. This CDR3 comprises 14 residues. In germline, CDR1 is ENHRY, CDR2 SYGVKD. The trim removed 3 bases at V and 1 base at J, leaving 3 bases unmatched. As DNA, the CDR3 is TGTGCCATCAGTGACGACGGGGGGTCCTACGAGCAGTACTTC. This encodes CAISDDGGSYEQYF.

This clonotype was seen only once. The V call is TRBV5-1, the J call TRBJ2-1, with D possibly TRBD2 on 6 matching bases. Germline V gene sequence: CDR1 SGHRS, CDR2 YFSETQ. This CDR3 comprises 16 residues. Trimming left V 4 bases short and J 0 bases short, with 14 bases between. The CDR3 nucleotides read TGCGCCAGCAGCGTCCGGGACGGGAGCTCCTACAATGAGCAGTTCTTC. It specifies CASSVRDGSSYNEQFF.

Many counts were recorded for this clonotype. The chain carries TRBV28 and TRBJ1-4; D remains ambiguous. Germline CDR1 reads MDHEN; CDR2 reads SYDVKM. The CDR3 has 13 amino acids. Deletions cut 8 bases from V and 3 bases from J, with 10 bases between. CDR3 in amino acids: CASGTGPNEKLFF. In DNA form, the CDR3 reads TGTGCCAGCGGCACGGGCCCTAATGAAAAACTGTTTTTT.